The 32 T cell receptor beta chains below were found in one sample sequenced in a study of OX40 agonist ivuxolimab in advanced cancers. Using immunoSEQ multiplex PCR, the repertoire was profiled, and TCRdb retains in-frame clones only, with some absent. The table includes 75,000 to 100,000 clones, roughly 80% detected once. Here the sequenced sample was CD4+ or CD8+ T cells sorted from blood, taken in a trial of the OX40 agonist ivuxolimab. The receptors stem from an adult with an advanced solid tumor such as melanoma, head and neck, liver or kidney cancer.

CDR3 DNA: TGTGCCAGCCTAAGGCGACAGGGTGCAGATACGCAGTATTTT. This codes for CASLRRQGADTQYF. V gene TRBV6-1 combines with J gene TRBJ2-3, with 7 bases identical to TRBD1. The CDR3 totals 14 residues. The germline CDR1 and CDR2 sequences are MNHNS and SASEGT. V lost 8 bases to trimming and J lost 4 bases; unmatched junction nucleotides: 9.

This rearrangement joins TRBV9 to TRBJ2-1; either TRBD1 or TRBD2 may supply D (5 bases each). The V end lost 4 bases, the J end lost 2 bases, and 16 bases lay between the germline ends. The germline gives CDR1 SGDLS, CDR2 YYNGEE. This CDR3 is 16 amino acids long. The CDR3: CASSPRGAQTYNEQFF. DNA of the CDR3: TGTGCCAGCAGCCCCCGAGGGGCCCAAACCTACAATGAGCAGTTCTTC.

This sequence joins TRBV27 and TRBJ1-1, with 8 nucleotides matching TRBD1. The CDR3 is 16 residues long. The ends lost 7 bases at V and 2 bases at J; junction bases unmatched: 12. The germline V gene encodes CDR1 MNHEY and CDR2 SMNVEV (reference sequence). The CDR3 sequence: CASTVTGGTLNTEAFF. CDR3 bases: TGTGCCAGCACCGTTACAGGGGGGACCCTTAACACTGAAGCTTTCTTT.

This clone appeared once. This chain links TRBV7-8 with TRBJ1-1; D gene uncertain. Per the germline V gene, CDR1 is SGHVS and CDR2 is FQNEAQ. V shed 5 bases and J shed 10 bases, with 14 bases lying between them. This CDR3 region has 12 residues. The chain's CDR3 is CASSPRREGAFF. DNA for the CDR3: TGTGCCAGCAGCCCGAGGAGGGAAGGAGCTTTCTTT.

The chain links TRBV19 to TRBJ1-5; 8 bases are shared with TRBD1. Germline trimming cut 1 base from V and 5 bases from J; bases unmatched to any gene: 7. CDR1 is LNHDA, CDR2 SQIVND, per germline (reference sequence). CDR3 length: 16 residues. The CDR3 reads CASSIAGQAFDQPQHF. CDR3 in DNA: TGTGCCAGTAGTATAGCGGGACAGGCCTTCGATCAGCCCCAGCATTTT.

V gene TRBV11-2 combines with J gene TRBJ2-1, with D possibly matching TRBD1 (6 bases). Germline V lookup: CDR1 SGHAT, CDR2 FQNNGV. The germline V and J ends were trimmed by 1 base and 8 bases, with 9 bases remaining between them. The CDR3 runs to 13 residues. For the CDR3, the DNA is TGTGCCAGCAGCTTAGGCAGGGGCCATGAGCAGTTCTTC. Amino acid sequence: CASSLGRGHEQFF.

Only a few counts were recorded for this clone. CDR3 protein: CASSFRTGREDGYTF. The CDR3 DNA is TGTGCCAGCAGCTTCCGGACAGGGAGGGAGGATGGCTACACCTTC. V gene TRBV7-9 combines with J gene TRBJ1-2; TRBD1 agrees at 8 bases. Germline CDR1 SEHNR, CDR2 FQNEAQ (reference sequence). This CDR3 is 15 amino acids long. V gave up 3 bases and J gave up 6 bases; unmatched junction bases: 9.

This chain uses TRBV5-1 with TRBJ2-3; 7 bases align to TRBD2. Per the germline V gene, CDR1 is SGHRS and CDR2 is YFSETQ. The trim removed 10 bases at V and 2 bases at J, leaving 7 bases unmatched. The CDR3 consists of 13 residues. This CDR3 is CACREAVTDTQYF. Here the CDR3 DNA reads TGCGCCTGTCGGGAGGCAGTCACAGATACGCAGTATTTT.

J is TRBJ2-6 and V is TRBV6-1; D call uncertain. The CDR3 has 15 amino acids. V lost 9 bases and J lost 5, with 17 bases in between. Germline V gives CDR1 MNHNS, CDR2 SASEGT. The CDR3 nucleotides are TGTGCCAGTTTGGCAGCTTCCCTCTGGGCCAACGTCCTGACTTTC. Its translation: CASLAASLWANVLTF.

V usage is TRBV15 and J usage is TRBJ2-2; TRBD2 aligns across 7 bases. The V and J ends lost 0 bases and 5 bases, in that order; junction bases with no gene match: 9. Germline CDR1 is LNHNV and CDR2 is YYDKDF (reference sequence). CDR3 length: 17 amino acids. The CDR3 nucleotides are TGTGCCACCAGCAGAGATAAAAAGGCGGGAGTAACCGGGGAGCTGTTTTTT. This gives the protein CATSRDKKAGVTGELFF.

The chain recombines TRBV6-1 with TRBJ1-2, with 9 bases matching TRBD1. The CDR3 consists of 14 residues. CDR1 is MNHNS, CDR2 SASEGT, per germline. The V gene end was trimmed by 2 bases and the J gene end by 7 bases; junction bases not matched to a gene: 5. CDR3 loop: CASSESETGGGYTF. CDR3 DNA: TGTGCCAGCAGTGAATCCGAGACAGGGGGTGGCTACACCTTC.

The chain joins TRBV27 to TRBJ2-7, with D possibly matching TRBD1 (6 bases). V dropped 7 bases and J dropped 3 bases, with 16 bases sitting between them. This CDR3 comprises 14 residues. The germline V gene encodes CDR1 MNHEY and CDR2 SMNVEV (reference sequence). The CDR3 DNA reads TGTGCCAGCATTGGGGGCCAGGCTCACTACGAGCAGTACTTC. Amino acids: CASIGGQAHYEQYF.

The V and J genes are TRBV11-2 and TRBJ2-5; TRBD1 or TRBD2 may be the D gene (6 bases each). Germline V lookup: CDR1 SGHAT, CDR2 FQNNGV. This CDR3 comprises 14 residues. The V and J ends lost 1 base and 5 bases respectively, with 11 bases between them. CDR3: CASSLVGGRETQYF. CDR3 sequence (DNA): TGTGCCAGCAGCTTAGTTGGGGGGCGCGAGACCCAGTACTTC.

This clone was counted a single time. The V gene is TRBV4-3, the J gene TRBJ2-1, with D possibly matching TRBD2 (7 bases). The CDR3 totals 17 residues. Germline V gene lookup returns CDR1 LGHNA and CDR2 YSLEER. The V end was cut by 0 bases, the J end by 2 bases, with 14 bases between. The CDR3: CASSQDIRGGPYNEQFF. The CDR3 DNA is TGCGCCAGCAGCCAAGATATTAGGGGGGGGCCCTACAATGAGCAGTTCTTC.

This chain joins TRBV7-9 and TRBJ1-1; D gene ambiguous. CDR3 length: 13 residues. Trimming stripped 2 bases from V and 1 base from J, with 5 bases between. The germline gives CDR1 SEHNR, CDR2 FQNEAQ (reference sequence). The CDR3 sequence is CASSLQANTEAFF. The CDR3 nucleotides are TGTGCCAGCAGCTTACAGGCGAACACTGAAGCTTTCTTT.

J is TRBJ2-3 and V is TRBV10-1; 10 bases fit TRBD1. The V and J ends lost 2 bases and 6 bases, in that order; junction bases with no gene match: 5. This CDR3 is built from 15 residues. In germline, CDR1 is WNHNN, CDR2 SYGVQD (reference sequence). The CDR3 here is CASSEPGQGKDTQYF. The CDR3 region has the DNA TGCGCCAGCAGTGAGCCGGGACAGGGGAAGGATACGCAGTATTTT.

The chain combines TRBV2 with TRBJ2-6; unclear D gene. CDR1 is SNHLY, CDR2 FYNNEI, per germline. The CDR3 loop spans 14 amino acids. Deletions cut 3 bases from V and 0 bases from J, with 3 bases between. CDR3 bases: TGTGCCAGCAGTGATAGCTCTGGGGCCAACGTCCTGACTTTC. Its translation is CASSDSSGANVLTF.

The rearrangement links TRBV4-3 to TRBJ1-2; the match to TRBD1 covers 7 bases. The CDR3 has 13 amino acids. Per germline, CDR1 LGHNA and CDR2 YSLEER. Unmatched junction bases numbered 3, after V lost 1 base and J lost 7 bases. This chain's CDR3 is CASSQVEGAGYTF. Here the CDR3 DNA reads TGCGCCAGCAGCCAAGTGGAGGGGGCTGGCTACACCTTC.

This clone appeared a single time. The chain recombines TRBV6-5 with TRBJ1-5; D is perhaps TRBD1 (5 bases). Per germline, CDR1 MNHEY and CDR2 SVGAGI. The CDR3 runs 13 residues. The V gene lost 8 bases and the J gene lost 3 bases, with 11 bases spanning the gap. CDR3 bases: TGTGCCAGCTCAGGGACCATCAATCAGCCCCAGCATTTT. Its protein product is CASSGTINQPQHF.

This rearrangement joins TRBV19 to TRBJ1-2; 8 nucleotides agree with TRBD1. The trim removed 7 bases at V and 6 bases at J, leaving 16 bases unmatched. The V gene's germline CDR1 is LNHDA and CDR2 SQIVND (reference sequence). The length of the CDR3 is 16 residues. The CDR3 sequence: CASIREARTGLDGYTF. The CDR3 coding sequence is TGTGCCAGTATTCGAGAAGCTCGGACAGGGTTGGATGGCTACACCTTC.

The chain has TRBV5-6 and TRBJ2-7; D possibly corresponds to TRBD2 (5 bases). Germline V gene data show CDR1 as SGHDT and CDR2 as YYEEEE. The V and J ends lost 0 bases and 3 bases respectively, with 13 bases between them. The length of the CDR3 is 15 residues. This chain's CDR3 is CASSLEASSYYEQYF. The CDR3 DNA sequence: TGTGCCAGCAGCTTGGAGGCTAGCAGTTACTACGAGCAGTACTTC.

The rearrangement uses TRBV11-2 and TRBJ1-2; D is unclear. The CDR3 spans 14 residues. CDR1 is SGHAT and CDR2 is FQNNGV in the germline V gene. V lost 0 bases, J lost 8 bases, and 13 bases lay in between. This chain's CDR3 is CASSLDVGGRGYTF. In nucleotides, the CDR3 is TGTGCCAGCAGCTTAGATGTGGGAGGTCGGGGCTACACCTTC.

The sample holds a few counts of this clone. The chain links TRBV6-5 to TRBJ1-5, with D hard to call. The germline gives CDR1 MNHEY, CDR2 SVGAGI. V was shortened by 4 bases and J by 3 bases, with 13 bases between the two germline ends. The CDR3 is 15 residues long. CDR3 nucleotides: TGTGCCAGCAGTTCAACGACGGAGTTCAATCAGCCCCAGCATTTT. Translated: CASSSTTEFNQPQHF.

Regarding this clone: Other DNA sequences of this sample code for an identical CDR3. The J gene is TRBJ1-5, the V gene TRBV18; D possibly corresponds to TRBD1 (6 bases). V lost 2 bases to trimming and J lost 2 bases, with 7 bases between them. CDR3 size: 14 residues. Germline CDR1 and CDR2: KGHSH and LQKENI. CDR3 nucleotide sequence: TGTGCCAGCTCACCAGGGGGCCGCAATCAGCCCCAGCATTTT. It translates to CASSPGGRNQPQHF.

The gene calls are TRBV7-6 and TRBJ2-1; 9 bases are a match to TRBD2. Germline V gene sequence: CDR1 SGHVS, CDR2 FNYEAQ. The CDR3 is 15 amino acids. Trimming at V came to 5 bases and at J to 7 bases, leaving 9 bases not matched to a gene. In DNA form, the CDR3 reads TGTGCCAGCAGCCCACGGGGGCTAGCGGGGAATGAGCAGTTCTTC. Residues: CASSPRGLAGNEQFF.

This clone has just a few counts. The V and J genes are TRBV9 and TRBJ2-7, with D maybe TRBD1 (7 bases). Trimming left V 4 bases short and J 1 base short, with 30 bases between. Germline V CDR1 and CDR2: SGDLS, YYNGEE. The CDR3 has 20 residues. Here the CDR3 reads CASSPPSSAYQGGPSYEQYF. CDR3 DNA sequence: TGTGCCAGCAGCCCCCCCTCGTCCGCTTATCAGGGGGGACCTTCCTACGAGCAGTACTTC.

In its sample, this clone was seen once. V and J are TRBV20-1 and TRBJ1-2; D is ambiguous. Looked up from germline, CDR1 is DFQATT and CDR2 is SNEGSKA (reference sequence). Between the trimmed V and J ends, which lost 3 bases and 8 bases, there was a span of 10 bases. CDR3 length equals 11 residues. CDR3 bases: TGCAGTGCTAGCGGGGATCTCGGCTACACCTTC. As protein: CSASGDLGYTF.

The V call is TRBV6-1, the J call TRBJ1-3, with D possibly TRBD1 on 5 matching bases. The CDR3 runs to 15 residues. V lost 10 bases to trimming and J lost 0 bases, with 16 bases between them. The germline CDR1 and CDR2 sequences are MNHNS and SASEGT. CDR3 in amino acids: CATQTAFRSGNTIYF. The CDR3, as DNA: TGTGCCACCCAGACAGCGTTCCGCTCTGGAAACACCATATATTTT.

The chain couples TRBV6-6 to TRBJ1-2; 8 positions agree with TRBD1. Per the germline V gene, CDR1 is MNHNY and CDR2 is SVGAGI (reference sequence). V shed 6 bases, J shed 8 bases, and the junction held 8 bases outside the gene matches. This CDR3 contains 13 residues. The CDR3: CASRRQGARGYTF. In DNA form, the CDR3 reads TGTGCCAGCAGAAGGCAGGGGGCCCGAGGCTACACCTTC.

The chain employs TRBV5-1 and TRBJ1-2; D is uncertain. The V gene lost 4 bases and the J gene lost 3 bases, with 13 bases spanning the gap. This CDR3 has 14 amino acids. CDR1 is SGHRS, CDR2 YFSETQ, per germline. The CDR3 sequence is CASSPSRSDYGYTF. The DNA of the CDR3 is TGCGCCAGCAGCCCGTCGCGCAGTGACTATGGCTACACCTTC.

V is TRBV2 and J is TRBJ2-7, with D maybe TRBD1 (5 bases). Trimming pared 6 bases from V and 0 bases from J, leaving 33 bases between. Germline V CDR1 and CDR2: SNHLY, FYNNEI. The CDR3 loop spans 21 amino acids. The CDR3 DNA reads TGTGCCAGCAGCGAACTCCCGATGATCGAAGGACCGCCAGGGATCTCCTACGAGCAGTACTTC. This gives the protein CASSELPMIEGPPGISYEQYF.

V and J are TRBV11-2 and TRBJ2-3; maybe TRBD2 (6 bases). CDR1 is SGHAT and CDR2 is FQNNGV in the germline V gene. CDR3 length: 14 residues. The V gene lost 5 bases and the J gene lost 2 bases, with 11 bases spanning the gap. The CDR3 nucleotides are TGTGCCAGCAGCGGGACTTGGGTCACAGATACGCAGTATTTT. Protein product: CASSGTWVTDTQYF.